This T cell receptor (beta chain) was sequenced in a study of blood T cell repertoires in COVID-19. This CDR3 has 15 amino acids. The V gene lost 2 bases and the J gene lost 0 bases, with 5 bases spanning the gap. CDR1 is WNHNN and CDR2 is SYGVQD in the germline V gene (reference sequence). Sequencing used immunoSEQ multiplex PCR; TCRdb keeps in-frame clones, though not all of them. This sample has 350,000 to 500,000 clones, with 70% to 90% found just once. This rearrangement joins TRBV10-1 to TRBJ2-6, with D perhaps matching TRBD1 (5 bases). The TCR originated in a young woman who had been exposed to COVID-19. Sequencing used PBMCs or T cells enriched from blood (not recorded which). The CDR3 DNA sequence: TGCGCCAGCAGTGAGCAGGGCTCTGGGGCCAACGTCCTGACTTTC. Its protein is CASSEQGSGANVLTF.